The T cell receptor (beta chain) under discussion was sequenced for a study of cytomegalovirus exposure and HLA in healthy donors. Study as a whole: Among around 170 million T cells, an earlier analysis found around 100 million unique TCR beta sequences. Study-level findings and limits: Previously analyzed data showed that most TCR beta V segments were productive at a frequency of about 87% or about 30%.

Trimming removed 6 bases from V and 5 bases from J; junction bases left unmatched: 8. CDR1 ENHRY and CDR2 SYGVKD come from the germline V gene. This CDR3 has 14 residues. As concerns this clone: Its antigen is not known.

PCR employed 60 Vbeta and 13 Jbeta primers. Authors' data handling: Later reanalysis found about 78 million unique TCR beta chains, roughly 10 million of them shared. Profiled with immunoSEQ multiplex PCR; TCRdb holds only in-frame clones, not every one. Clone size and the V and J calls come from that table; the DNA yielded D and trimming. The table has 200,000 to 250,000 clones, almost 85% seen once. This TCR derives from a woman between 35 and 50 years old in good health and CMV-seronegative. Sequenced material: PBMCs. J is TRBJ2-5 and V is TRBV10-3; 8 bases map to TRBD2. The CDR3 sequence: CAISQRGPGETQYF. The DNA of the CDR3 is TGTGCCATCAGCCAGCGGGGGCCTGGGGAGACCCAGTACTTC.